Listed here are 31 T cell receptor beta chains from one sample, sequenced in a study of blood T cell repertoires in COVID-19. Sequencing was performed with immunoSEQ multiplex PCR; in TCRdb, only in-frame clones are kept and a portion is missing. Of approximately 250,000 clones listed, about 86% are singletons. Sequenced sample: peripheral blood. These receptors were collected from a man between 18 and 29 years old with active or convalescent COVID-19.

The chain links TRBV3-1 (or the pseudogene TRBV3-2) to TRBJ1-6; the D is unclear. V was pared by 1 base and J by 5 bases, with 3 bases between. The CDR3 sequence is 13 residues long. Germline-derived CDR1 and CDR2 are LGHDT and YNNKEL (reference sequence). CDR3 bases: TGTGCCAGCAGCCAAGTTAATAATTCACCCCTCCACTTT. It is translated as CASSQVNNSPLHF.

The V gene is TRBV11-2, the J gene TRBJ1-5, with 8 bases identical to TRBD1. The ends lost 5 bases at V and 2 bases at J; junction bases unmatched: 5. The CDR3 is made up of 15 amino acids. The V gene's germline CDR1 is SGHAT and CDR2 FQNNGV. The CDR3 region has the DNA TGTGCCAGCAGCCGTGGACAGGGCGGCAATCAGCCCCAGCATTTT. Translated, it gives CASSRGQGGNQPQHF.

The genes are TRBV6-1 and TRBJ1-1, with a weak D call TRBD1 (5 bases). Per the germline V gene, CDR1 is MNHNS and CDR2 is SASEGT. V lost 0 bases and J 5 bases, leaving 10 bases between the germline ends. CDR3 length: 14 residues. The CDR3 sequence: CASSEAGGRTEAFF. The CDR3 DNA sequence: TGTGCCAGCAGTGAAGCGGGGGGACGGACTGAAGCTTTCTTT.

The chain is built from TRBV21-1 and TRBJ1-2. TRBV21-1 has pseudogene status. The CDR3 has 19 amino acids. CDR3 region: CASSPYPGGRAPPAYGYTF. CDR3 DNA: TGTGCCAGCAGCCCGTACCCGGGAGGTAGGGCGCCCCCCGCGTATGGCTACACCTTC.

J is TRBJ1-5 and V is TRBV6-2 or TRBV6-3, with TRBD1 matching over 8 bases. CDR1 is MNHEY, CDR2 SVGEGT, per germline. The CDR3 is made up of 16 amino acids. After removal of 6 bases from V and 11 bases from J, the junction contained 18 bases not matched to a gene. CDR3 sequence: CASSLNSGGGIGTQHF. The CDR3, as DNA: TGTGCCAGCAGCTTAAATTCAGGGGGCGGAATTGGGACCCAGCATTTT.

The rearrangement joins TRBV5-1 to TRBJ1-1; tentative D call: TRBD1 (5 bases). The CDR3 sequence is 11 residues long. V was trimmed by 5 bases and J by 11 bases, leaving 13 bases between them. Germline-derived CDR1 and CDR2 are SGHRS and YFSETQ. The chain's CDR3 is CASRTQGAAFF. The DNA of the CDR3 is TGCGCCAGCAGGACCCAGGGCGCGGCTTTCTTT.

Of note for this clone: Within the sample, other DNA sequences also encode this same CDR3. The V and J genes are TRBV5-1 and TRBJ2-5; 8 bases fit TRBD1. The junction had 3 bases not matched to a gene; V was cut back by 3 bases and J by 5 bases. The CDR3 totals 13 residues. From germline, CDR1 is SGHRS and CDR2 YFSETQ. The CDR3, as DNA: TGCGCCAGCAGCTCGGACAGGGCGGAGACCCAGTACTTC. It is translated as CASSSDRAETQYF.

The CDR3 nucleotides are TGTGCCAGCAGCGGATATAGCGGGAGCTCCTACAATGAGCAGTTCTTC. This gives the protein CASSGYSGSSYNEQFF. This chain uses TRBV9 with TRBJ2-1; 9 positions agree with TRBD2. This CDR3 is 16 amino acids long. The germline CDR1 and CDR2 sequences are SGDLS and YYNGEE. The V gene end was trimmed by 3 bases and the J gene end by 0 bases; junction bases not matched to a gene: 4.

The chain is built from TRBV27 and TRBJ1-5; 11 bases are a match to TRBD1. The germline CDR1 and CDR2 sequences are MNHEY and SMNVEV (reference sequence). The CDR3 contains 14 residues. Trimming took 5 bases from V and 6 from J; bases not matched to a gene: 3. CDR3 DNA sequence: TGTGCCAGCAGTGGACAGGGGGCAACTCAGCCCCAGCATTTT. Protein sequence: CASSGQGATQPQHF.

The chain uses TRBV7-9 and TRBJ1-3; D is ambiguous. V dropped 3 bases and J dropped 0 bases, with 9 bases sitting between them. Germline CDR1 SEHNR, CDR2 FQNEAQ (reference sequence). This CDR3 has 15 residues. The CDR3 DNA follows: TGTGCCAGCAGCTTCCGTCGGGGCTCTGGAAACACCATATATTTT. It is translated as CASSFRRGSGNTIYF.

The V gene is TRBV6-5, the J gene TRBJ2-3; D uncertain. Germline V gene data show CDR1 as MNHEY and CDR2 as SVGAGI. The CDR3 spans 13 residues. The V gene lost 2 bases and the J gene lost 6 bases, with 9 bases spanning the gap. CDR3 bases: TGTGCCAGCAGTTACACCCCCGGGGATACGCAGTATTTT. It specifies CASSYTPGDTQYF.

V is TRBV6-5 and J is TRBJ1-6; D is perhaps TRBD1 (5 bases). The CDR3 spans 13 residues. Trimming stripped 6 bases from V and 11 bases from J, with 14 bases between. Germline CDR1 and CDR2: MNHEY and SVGAGI. The CDR3 loop is CASRTVGYAPLHF. Written as DNA, the CDR3 is TGTGCCAGCAGGACAGTCGGTTACGCACCCCTCCACTTT.

The rearrangement uses TRBV29-1 and TRBJ2-2, with TRBD2 matching 14 bases. From germline, CDR1 is SQVTM and CDR2 ANQGSEA. The CDR3 consists of 16 residues. Trimming took 1 base from V and 3 from J; bases not matched to a gene: 1. CDR3 DNA: TGCAGCGTTGAAGGGACTAGCGGGGGGTACACCGGGGAGCTGTTTTTT. It codes for CSVEGTSGGYTGELFF.

This clone was recorded only once. At one boundary the junction diverges from the germline segment, which might be a read error. Other DNA sequences in the same sample also yield this CDR3. The chain links TRBV9 to TRBJ2-2, with 13 bases fitting TRBD2. CDR1 and CDR2 (germline): SGDLS, YYNGEE. The CDR3 spans 17 residues. The CDR3 nucleotides are TGTGCCAGTAGCGAAGGGACTAGCGGGAAGTACACCGGGGAGCTGTTTTTT. Residues: CASSEGTSGKYTGELFF.

Concerning this clone: This specimen includes other DNA sequences encoding the same CDR3. The chain carries TRBV7-3 and TRBJ2-3; 9 bases map to TRBD1. Trimming at V came to 4 bases and at J to 2 bases, leaving 4 bases not matched to a gene. The germline gives CDR1 SGHTA, CDR2 FQGTGA. The CDR3 extends over 15 amino acids. The chain's CDR3 is CASSWGQGDTDTQYF. CDR3 DNA: TGTGCCAGCAGCTGGGGACAGGGAGACACAGATACGCAGTATTTT.

The chain has TRBV5-5 and TRBJ1-1; 7 nucleotides align to TRBD1. Germline CDR1 reads SGHKS; CDR2 reads YYEKEE (reference sequence). The J segment lost 3 bases and the V segment lost 3 bases, leaving 2 bases of the junction unmatched. This CDR3 is built from 13 residues. The CDR3 DNA sequence: TGTGCCAGCAGCTGGGACAGATACACTGAAGCTTTCTTT. It specifies CASSWDRYTEAFF.

The V gene is TRBV5-4, the J gene TRBJ2-1; 7 bases match TRBD2. The CDR3 contains 13 residues. The V segment lost 0 bases and the J segment 8 bases; nucleotides outside the gene matches: 2. Germline CDR1 and CDR2: SGHNT and YYREEE (reference sequence). CDR3 sequence: CASSLGTSYEQFF. The DNA of the CDR3 is TGTGCCAGCAGCTTGGGGACTAGTTATGAGCAGTTCTTC.

The table lists this clone with a count of one. The chain has TRBV6-5 and TRBJ2-3; TRBD2 might be the D (5 bases). V was shortened by 6 bases and J by 2 bases, with 12 bases between the two germline ends. The CDR3 spans 14 residues. The germline V gene encodes CDR1 MNHEY and CDR2 SVGAGI. The CDR3 is CASSPGSNTDTQYF. CDR3 DNA: TGTGCCAGCAGCCCGGGGAGTAACACAGATACGCAGTATTTT.

The gene calls are TRBV30 and TRBJ1-4; TRBD1 aligns across 7 bases. This CDR3 has 11 residues. Per germline, CDR1 GTSNPN and CDR2 SVGIG (reference sequence). J gave up 5 bases and V 7 bases, and 1 base lay outside the gene matches. The CDR3 reads CASRGNEKLFF. The DNA of the CDR3 is TGTGCCTCCAGGGGGAATGAAAAACTGTTTTTT.

The chain carries TRBV7-9 and TRBJ2-2; tentative D call: TRBD1 (5 bases). V lost 5 bases and J lost 5, with 9 bases in between. The CDR3 runs 13 residues. Germline values: CDR1 SEHNR, CDR2 FQNEAQ (reference sequence). The CDR3 sequence: CASSLGATGELFF. The CDR3 region has the DNA TGTGCCAGCAGCCTAGGGGCTACCGGGGAGCTGTTTTTT. Drawing the rest from reference TRBV7-9 and TRBJ2-2, the complete variable domain is DTGVSQNPRHKITKRGQNVTFRCDPISEHNRLYWYRQTLGQGPEFLTYFQNEAQLEKSRLLSDRFSAERPKGSFSTLEIQRTEQGDSAMYLCASSLGATGELFFGEGSRLTVL.

The CDR3 spells CASSPDHPGGWADTQYF. The CDR3 DNA is TGTGCCAGCAGCCCTGATCATCCCGGGGGGTGGGCAGATACGCAGTATTTT. This sequence joins TRBV3-1 (or the pseudogene TRBV3-2) and TRBJ2-3; 7 positions agree with TRBD2. The CDR3 covers 17 residues. V lost 4 bases and J lost 4; bases outside the gene matches: 14. In germline, CDR1 is LGHDT, CDR2 YNNKEL (reference sequence).

The V and J genes are TRBV6-5 and TRBJ1-1; 9 bases are a match to TRBD1. The J segment lost 6 bases and the V segment lost 0 bases, leaving 5 bases of the junction unmatched. The germline V gene encodes CDR1 MNHEY and CDR2 SVGAGI. CDR3 length: 15 residues. The CDR3 region has the DNA TGTGCCAGCAGTTACTCGGGACAGGGAAAAGCTGAAGCTTTCTTT. Translating it yields CASSYSGQGKAEAFF.

V usage is TRBV30 and J usage is TRBJ2-7; TRBD2 matches at 9 bases. Per the germline V gene, CDR1 is GTSNPN and CDR2 is SVGIG (reference sequence). This CDR3 is built from 14 residues. With V trimmed by 5 bases and J by 5 bases, 10 bases remained unmatched. Written as DNA, the CDR3 is TGTGCCTGGTCTAGCGGGAAATTTGTCAACGAGCAGTACTTC. Encoded protein: CAWSSGKFVNEQYF.

The V and J genes are TRBV25-1 and TRBJ2-3; 7 bases line up with TRBD2. This CDR3 contains 13 residues. CDR1 is MGHDK, CDR2 SYGVNS, per germline. With 10 bases clipped from V and 2 bases from J, the junction kept 6 bases outside the gene matches. CDR3 nucleotides: TGTGCCACCTCGACTAGCAACACAGATACGCAGTATTTT. Translated: CATSTSNTDTQYF. The complete variable domain, with remaining parts taken from reference TRBV25-1 and TRBJ2-3, reads EADIYQTPRYLVIGTGKKITLECSQTMGHDKMYWYQQDPGMELHLIHYSYGVNSTEKGDLSSESTVSRIRTEHFPLTLESARPSHTSQYLCATSTSNTDTQYFGPGTRLTVL.

The chain joins TRBV23-1 to TRBJ2-3; 9 bases align to TRBD1. TRBV23-1 is given ORF status, its function remaining uncertain. Trimming removed 9 bases from V and 6 bases from J; junction bases left unmatched: 7. There are 13 residues in the CDR3. The CDR3 is CARPGQGTDTQYF. The CDR3 coding sequence is TGCGCCAGACCGGGACAGGGAACGGATACGCAGTATTTT.

The DNA for the CDR3 is TGTGCCACCCAGAGCGGGTCCTACAATGAGCAGTTCTTC. It translates to CATQSGSYNEQFF. V usage is TRBV24-1 and J usage is TRBJ2-1, with D maybe TRBD2 (6 bases). V was clipped by 9 bases and J by 1 base, with 9 bases between them. This CDR3 spans 13 amino acids. The germline CDR1 and CDR2 sequences are KGHDR and SFDVKD.

Turning to this clone: This CDR3 is also generated by other DNA sequences in the sample. V usage is TRBV5-1 and J usage is TRBJ1-4; D gene unclear. CDR3 size: 13 residues. V dropped 0 bases and J dropped 5 bases, with 5 bases sitting between them. CDR1 and CDR2 (germline): SGHRS, YFSETQ. The CDR3 protein is CASSLDRNEKLFF. The CDR3 DNA reads TGCGCCAGCAGCTTGGACCGGAATGAAAAACTGTTTTTT. Combining the CDR3 with reference TRBV5-1 and TRBJ1-4 gives the whole variable domain KAGVTQTPRYLIKTRGQQVTLSCSPISGHRSVSWYQQTPGQGLQFLFEYFSETQRNKGNFPGRFSGRQFSNSRSEMNVSTLELGDSALYLCASSLDRNEKLFFGSGTQLSVL.

The chain combines TRBV5-4 with TRBJ2-3; 13 bases line up with TRBD2. CDR3 size: 18 residues. The germline CDR1 and CDR2 sequences are SGHNT and YYREEE (reference sequence). The ends lost 2 bases at V and 7 bases at J; junction bases unmatched: 13. CDR3 in amino acids: CASSLQGLLAGGRNTQYF. CDR3 nucleotides: TGTGCCAGCAGCTTACAGGGATTACTAGCGGGGGGGCGAAATACGCAGTATTTT.

V gene TRBV30 combines with J gene TRBJ2-2; 7 positions agree with TRBD2. The germline CDR1 and CDR2 sequences are GTSNPN and SVGIG (reference sequence). The CDR3 contains 16 residues. J gave up 5 bases and V 1 base, and 10 bases lay outside the gene matches. The CDR3 DNA sequence: TGTGCCTGGAGTGGTGTTTTTAGCGGGTTGACCGGGGAGCTGTTTTTT. Amino acid sequence: CAWSGVFSGLTGELFF.

The J gene is TRBJ1-5, the V gene TRBV28; D gene unclear. Trimming took 8 bases from V and 5 from J, leaving 10 bases between them. CDR1 MDHEN and CDR2 SYDVKM come from the germline V gene. This CDR3 is built from 12 residues. The CDR3 DNA reads as TGTGCCAGCTGCGAAGAGGATCAGCCCCAGCATTTT. The encoded protein is CASCEEDQPQHF.

This clone was counted only a few times. The gene calls are TRBV7-9 and TRBJ2-7; no clear D. V lost 2 bases and J lost 6, with 8 bases in between. There are 12 residues in the CDR3. Germline-derived CDR1 and CDR2 are SEHNR and FQNEAQ (reference sequence). CDR3 sequence reads: CASSLSVREQYF. Here the CDR3 DNA reads TGTGCCAGCAGCTTATCAGTCCGCGAGCAGTACTTC.